These T cell receptor beta chains were read from a single sample in a study of T cells in localized non-small cell lung cancer. Here immunoSEQ multiplex PCR was the method, and the copy in TCRdb shows in-frame clones only, minus some. The sample yields roughly 76,000 clones, around 82% seen once. Specimen: PBMCs, collected before any cancer treatment. The receptors come from a man between 40 and 70 years old with stage II squamous cell lung carcinoma. CDR3s include the opening cysteine and the closing phenylalanine or tryptophan. The D gene is left open where the match is weak. Where a row states a size, it is once, few, many or the class of an expanded clone; other rows omit it.

d_call | clone_size | j_call | cdr3_length | v_call | cdr3_nt | cdr3_aa
- | few | TRBJ2-7 | 15 | TRBV27 | TGTGCCAGCAGTTTTTCGGGACAACCAACCTACGAGCAGTACTTC | CASSFSGQPTYEQYF
TRBD1 | - | TRBJ1-1 | 13 | TRBV30 | TGTGCCTGGAGCCGGACAGGCGCCACTGAAGCTTTCTTT | CAWSRTGATEAFF
- | - | TRBJ1-1 | 14 | TRBV28 | TGTGCCAGCAGGAAACGACAAGGACACACTGAAGCTTTCTTT | CASRKRQGHTEAFF
- | once | TRBJ2-5 | 11 | TRBV10-1 | TGCGCCAGCAGGTCCCGGGAGACCCAGTACTTC | CASRSRETQYF
TRBD2 | - | TRBJ2-4 | 16 | TRBV27 | TGTGCCAGCAGTCCGCGACTAGCGGGGGCCAAAAACATTCAGTACTTC | CASSPRLAGAKNIQYF
- | once | TRBJ2-1 | 20 | TRBV21-1 | TGTGCCAGCCCTGAGCCGGGACAGGGTCTAACGGGAGCAAACTGTAATGAGCAGTTCTTC | CASPEPGQGLTGANCNEQFF
- | - | TRBJ1-1 | 15 | TRBV11-3 | TGTGCCAGCAGCTTAGACGGTCACAGTAACACTGAAGCTTTCTTT | CASSLDGHSNTEAFF
- | - | TRBJ2-3 | 14 | TRBV2 | TGTGCCAGCATTGCAGGGACTAGCACAGATACGCAGTATTTT | CASIAGTSTDTQYF
- | - | TRBJ2-1 | 15 | TRBV19 | TGTGCCAGTAGTATAGCAACAGGCTCCTACAATGAGCAGTTCTTC | CASSIATGSYNEQFF
- | few | TRBJ2-7 | 14 | TRBV5-1 | TGCGCCAGCAGCCTTTATCGGGAGAACTACGAGCAGTACTTC | CASSLYRENYEQYF
TRBD1 | few | TRBJ1-6 | 16 | TRBV6-1 | TGTGCCAGCAGTGAAGATTTGGGACAGGGCTTATCACCCCTCCACTTT | CASSEDLGQGLSPLHF
- | - | TRBJ1-5 | 15 | TRBV5-1 | TGCGCCAGCAGCCGATCGGACCCTAGGGATCAGCCCCAGCATTTT | CASSRSDPRDQPQHF
- | - | TRBJ2-7 | 14 | TRBV15 | TGTGCCACCAGCAGGGGGGACATCCCCTACGAGCAGTACTTC | CATSRGDIPYEQYF
- | few | TRBJ1-1 | 14 | TRBV11-1 | TGTGCCAGCAGCTCAGATGACTGGAACACTGAAGCTTTCTTT | CASSSDDWNTEAFF
- | - | TRBJ1-1 | 14 | TRBV18 | TGTGCCAGCTCACCAACGGGCACGTCCACTGAAGCTTTCTTT | CASSPTGTSTEAFF
- | - | TRBJ1-2 | 12 | TRBV5-5 | TGTGCCAGCAGCAATGGAGACTTGGGCTACACCTTC | CASSNGDLGYTF
- | - | TRBJ2-2 | 17 | TRBV10-3 | TGTGCCATCAGTGGGGCGCTAACGGGGGCAAACACCGGGGAGCTGTTTTTT | CAISGALTGANTGELFF
- | many | TRBJ2-1 | 14 | TRBV13 | TGTGCCAGCAGCGGGACTTACTCCTACAATGAGCAGTTCTTC | CASSGTYSYNEQFF
TRBD2 | - | TRBJ2-2 | 16 | TRBV11-2 | TGTGCCAGCAGCTCCGTGCGGGGGGGCCGGGCCGGGGAGCTGTTTTTT | CASSSVRGGRAGELFF